This T cell receptor beta chain was obtained from a study of shared clonotypes between healthy human individuals. Study in general: Per-donor plates numbered three CD4 naive, three CD4 memory, two CD8 naive and one CD8 memory.

TCRdb keeps only in-frame clones here, not all; method: immunoSEQ multiplex PCR. The sample has millions of clones, roughly 94% seen once; the top ten hold roughly 1%. Concerning this clone itself: Its specificity is not known.

General study results and limits: On the whole, naive subsets had larger estimated richness than memory subsets had. Enrolling few donors narrowed the genetic and exposure-history diversity that was represented.

Naive-designated CD8 cells lacked CD45RO, were positively enriched for CCR7, and omitted terminally differentiated effector memory CD45RA+ cells. This clonotype was obtained from a man younger than 30 in good health. The material sequenced was naive CD8+ T cells sorted from blood.

For the CDR3, the DNA is TGTGCCAGCAGCTTGGCTCCAGGACAGGGCGGCCCAGGGAGCGGGGAGCTGTTTTTT. The encoded protein is CASSLAPGQGGPGSGELFF. The genes are TRBV5-4 and TRBJ2-2; 8 bases line up with TRBD1. Germline V gene data show CDR1 as SGHNT and CDR2 as YYREEE (reference sequence). Trimming removed 0 bases from V and 7 bases from J; junction bases left unmatched: 17. This CDR3 spans 19 amino acids.